This T cell receptor (beta chain) was captured in a study of blood T cells in healthy people across ages. This clonotype was counted ten times or more. What it binds is not known. J lost 4 bases, V lost 4 bases, and 7 bases had no gene match. Germline CDR1 reads MNHEY; CDR2 reads SMNVEV (reference sequence). The CDR3 extends over 14 amino acids. A second PCR of roughly 7 to 11 cycles used a sample-barcoded 5' primer and a J-beta primer mix. TCRdb fed the 5' RACE reads into MiXCR, producing one record per CDR3 protein. The sample includes over a million distinct CDR3 sequences, 40% to 45% of them seen just once. It was approximately 10 milliliters of peripheral blood that were drawn from each donor. Study-wide results and limits: Comparison with aged donors showed that long-lived donors had more naive CD4+ cells and higher diversity. PBMC samples, being unsorted, prevented any conclusive comparison of naive and antigen-experienced cells.

This sequence joins TRBV27 and TRBJ2-7; 7 bases map to TRBD1. This receptor was taken from an older woman in good health. Material for sequencing was blood. The CDR3 loop reads CASSYRGSVYEQYF. In DNA form, the CDR3 reads TGTGCCAGCAGTTACAGGGGTTCGGTATACGAGCAGTACTTC.